This TCR beta chain was sequenced in a study of identical twins. The CDR3 is made up of 13 amino acids. With 7 bases clipped from V and 7 bases from J, the junction kept 7 bases outside the gene matches. Germline V gives CDR1 ENHRY, CDR2 SYGVKD. Template switching added a universal primer site, and cDNA bore unique molecular identifiers. MiXCR was run by TCRdb on the 5' RACE reads, yielding one entry per CDR3 protein. The data hold 650,000 to 800,000 distinct CDR3 sequences, with approximately 9% observed a single time. The same sample was also studied in work on yellow fever vaccine responses in identical twins.

Specimen: PBMCs. The origin of this receptor is a woman in her late teens or twenties in good health. J is TRBJ1-5 and V is TRBV10-3, with TRBD1 identical over 7 bases. The CDR3 loop reads CAITADREQPQHF. The CDR3 region has the DNA TGTGCCATCACCGCTGACAGGGAACAGCCCCAGCATTTT.